The T cell receptor (beta chain) described here comes from a study of Ad26.COV2.S vaccination and SARS-CoV-2 variants. At the level of the study: Donor had been placed in the Ad26.COV2.S arm of the COV1001 trial. The study gave Ad26.COV2.S intramuscularly, once or twice 56 days apart.

The table came from immunoSEQ multiplex PCR; TCRdb's copy has only in-frame clones and leaves some out. The sample includes 250,000 to 300,000 clones, approximately 87% of them seen just once. This clone was seen a handful of times. Treatment denoted: over 15 received Ad26.COV2.S at low or high dose, single or two shots; five or six received placebo; per-sample allocation not given. Sampling took place 63 days after the first vaccine or placebo injection. The CDR3 has 14 residues. V dropped 10 bases and J dropped 7; count of bases not matched to a gene: 12. CDR1 MNHNY and CDR2 SVGAGI come from the germline V gene (reference sequence).

Here the sequenced sample was peripheral blood, taken in a trial of Ad26.COV2.S vaccine versus placebo. This receptor was taken from a person between 18 and 65 years old who received the Ad26.COV2.S COVID-19 vaccine or a placebo. The V gene is TRBV6-6, the J gene TRBJ2-2; TRBD2 matches 7 bases. The CDR3 DNA reads as TGTGCCATCCATCCCGGGGGGAGGAACGGGGAGCTGTTTTTT. Translation: CAIHPGGRNGELFF.